These 18 T cell receptor beta chains share one sample of origin, sequenced in a study of cytomegalovirus exposure and HLA in healthy donors. Amplification used 60 Vbeta primers and 13 Jbeta primers. The table came from immunoSEQ multiplex PCR; TCRdb's copy has only in-frame clones and leaves some out. This sample has a few hundred thousand clones, with roughly 90% found just once. Sequenced: PBMCs. These receptors came from a woman in her late teens or twenties in good health and CMV-seronegative.

The chain couples TRBV2 to TRBJ1-2; unclear D gene. Germline V gives CDR1 SNHLY, CDR2 FYNNEI. The CDR3 is 14 amino acids. Trimming cost V 2 bases and J 4 bases, with 11 bases left between them. The CDR3: CASSEYLGSYGYTF. CDR3 bases: TGTGCCAGCAGTGAATATCTGGGCAGCTATGGCTACACCTTC.

The CDR3 bases are TGTGCCAGCAGCATGAGGTGGGAGCGGGCTGGATCTGGGGCCAACGTCCTGACTTTC. Its translation: CASSMRWERAGSGANVLTF. The chain links TRBV7-2 to TRBJ2-6; the D gene is possibly TRBD2 (6 bases). This CDR3 contains 19 residues. The germline gives CDR1 SGHTA, CDR2 FQGNSA. Trimming took off 5 bases at V and 1 base at J, with 21 bases between the two ends.

This clone was observed a few times. The chain has TRBV27 and TRBJ2-3; no definite D call. Germline-derived CDR1 and CDR2 are MNHEY and SMNVEV (reference sequence). CDR3 size: 14 residues. Trimming left V 2 bases short and J 3 bases short, with 9 bases between. CDR3 region: CASSLIEATDTQYF. CDR3 in DNA: TGTGCCAGCAGTTTAATAGAGGCGACAGATACGCAGTATTTT.

The table lists this clone with a count of one. The chain has TRBV18 and TRBJ1-1, with a possible D match to TRBD1 (5 bases). The germline V and J ends were trimmed by 5 bases and 1 base, with 14 bases remaining between them. This CDR3 is built from 15 residues. The V gene's germline CDR1 is KGHSH and CDR2 LQKENI. The CDR3 nucleotides are TGTGCCAGCTCAAGGGGTTTTAGGGCGAACACTGAAGCTTTCTTT. Translating it yields CASSRGFRANTEAFF.

This chain connects TRBV18 to TRBJ2-7, with 8 bases lining up with TRBD1. Germline CDR1 and CDR2: KGHSH and LQKENI. CDR3 length equals 15 residues. The V segment lost 1 base and the J segment 5 bases; nucleotides outside the gene matches: 7. The CDR3 loop is CASSPRQTGAHEQYF. The DNA of the CDR3 is TGTGCCAGCTCACCACGTCAGACAGGGGCCCACGAGCAGTACTTC.

This chain links TRBV5-1 with TRBJ2-1, with D possibly TRBD2 on 6 matching bases. Germline CDR1 SGHRS, CDR2 YFSETQ. CDR3 length equals 15 residues. The V end was cut by 0 bases, the J end by 7 bases, with 14 bases between. The CDR3 reads CASSLVGGERNEQFF. CDR3 coding DNA: TGCGCCAGCAGCTTGGTGGGGGGAGAAAGGAATGAGCAGTTCTTC. The variable domain in full, with the rest retrieved from reference TRBV5-1 and TRBJ2-1, is KAGVTQTPRYLIKTRGQQVTLSCSPISGHRSVSWYQQTPGQGLQFLFEYFSETQRNKGNFPGRFSGRQFSNSRSEMNVSTLELGDSALYLCASSLVGGERNEQFFGPGTRLTVL.

The gene calls are TRBV18 and TRBJ2-2, with unresolved D. CDR3 size: 13 residues. From germline, CDR1 is KGHSH and CDR2 LQKENI. Deletions cut 3 bases from V and 4 bases from J, with 6 bases between. The chain's CDR3 is CASSPGPTGELFF. CDR3 coding DNA: TGTGCCAGCTCACCTGGCCCCACCGGGGAGCTGTTTTTT.

This clone was detected only once. This sequence joins TRBV7-2 and TRBJ1-5; D call uncertain. Looked up from germline, CDR1 is SGHTA and CDR2 is FQGNSA. The CDR3 contains 17 residues. V lost 5 bases, J lost 0 bases, and 17 bases lay in between. The CDR3 nucleotides are TGTGCCAGCAGCCCATATCTAGGGAGTTATAGCAATCAGCCCCAGCATTTT. Translation: CASSPYLGSYSNQPQHF.

The chain joins TRBV7-2 to TRBJ2-1; D might be TRBD1 (5 bases). Germline CDR1 SGHTA, CDR2 FQGNSA. The CDR3 extends over 15 amino acids. Deletions cut 7 bases from V and 9 bases from J, with 22 bases between. The CDR3 DNA reads as TGTGCCAGCAACCCCCGGGTCCTAGGGGAAGGTGAGCAGTTCTTC. The encoded protein is CASNPRVLGEGEQFF.

In its sample, this clone was seen once. The chain has TRBV7-2 and TRBJ2-6, with a weak D call TRBD1 (6 bases). The V end lost 3 bases, the J end lost 2 bases, and 14 bases lay between the germline ends. The germline V gene has CDR1 SGHTA and CDR2 FQGNSA. This CDR3 has 17 residues. Here the CDR3 DNA reads TGTGCCAGCAGCTTGGGGGCCCCAACGGCTGGGGCCAACGTCCTGACTTTC. Translation gives CASSLGAPTAGANVLTF.

The chain couples TRBV27 to TRBJ2-3, with a tentative D call TRBD2 (6 bases). The CDR3 sequence is 14 residues long. Trimming removed 5 bases at V and 7 bases at J, with 16 bases between. The germline V gene encodes CDR1 MNHEY and CDR2 SMNVEV (reference sequence). CDR3 in amino acids: CASSPFGSVYTQYF. The CDR3 nucleotides read TGTGCCAGCAGTCCCTTCGGGAGCGTGTATACGCAGTATTTT.

V is TRBV4-1 and J is TRBJ1-1; no clear D. Germline V gives CDR1 MGHRA, CDR2 YSYEKL. V was cut by 3 bases and J by 3 bases, with 14 bases left in between. The CDR3 has 15 residues. The CDR3 bases are TGCGCCAGCAGCCATACCGATCAGAGGGACACTGAAGCTTTCTTT. It specifies CASSHTDQRDTEAFF.

This clone has a single count. The genes are TRBV19 and TRBJ2-1; 9 nucleotides line up with TRBD2. V lost 3 bases, J lost 5 bases, and 8 bases stayed unmatched. The CDR3 extends over 16 amino acids. Germline CDR1 reads LNHDA; CDR2 reads SQIVND (reference sequence). The CDR3: CASSMGREGTDNEQFF. The CDR3 DNA follows: TGTGCCAGTAGTATGGGGCGGGAGGGGACCGACAATGAGCAGTTCTTC.

The CDR3 spells CASSLVSWEAYNEQFF. In DNA form, the CDR3 reads TGTGCCAGCAGCTTAGTGTCGTGGGAGGCTTACAATGAGCAGTTCTTC. The chain employs TRBV11-2 and TRBJ2-1; possibly TRBD2 for D (6 bases). The V end was cut by 1 base, the J end by 4 bases, with 14 bases between. Germline CDR1 is SGHAT and CDR2 is FQNNGV. The CDR3 sequence is 16 residues long. Together with reference TRBV11-2 and TRBJ2-1, the CDR3 gives the full variable domain: EAGVAQSPRYKIIEKRQSVAFWCNPISGHATLYWYQQILGQGPKLLIQFQNNGVVDDSQLPKDRFSAERLKGVDSTLKIQPAKLEDSAVYLCASSLVSWEAYNEQFFGPGTRLTVL.

This clone has a handful of counts. The chain couples TRBV6-4 to TRBJ2-1; TRBD2 matches 13 bases. Germline loops: CDR1 MRHNA, CDR2 SNTAGT. V lost 2 bases and J lost 7; bases outside the gene matches: 5. The CDR3 contains 16 residues. The DNA of the CDR3 is TGTGCCAGCAGTGACCAGGGGACTAGCGGGGCTAATGAGCAGTTCTTC. As protein: CASSDQGTSGANEQFF.

This chain uses TRBV7-9 with TRBJ2-2, with D maybe TRBD1 (6 bases). The CDR3 covers 16 residues. The V gene's germline CDR1 is SEHNR and CDR2 FQNEAQ (reference sequence). Trimming took 0 bases from V and 3 from J, leaving 11 bases between them. The CDR3 bases are TGTGCCAGCAGCTTAGCGCAGGGGCTGCACACCGGGGAGCTGTTTTTT. Amino acids: CASSLAQGLHTGELFF.

The chain combines TRBV5-1 with TRBJ2-7, with D hard to call. Trimming stripped 2 bases from V and 2 bases from J, with 11 bases between. Germline CDR1 is SGHRS and CDR2 is YFSETQ. The CDR3 loop spans 14 amino acids. This CDR3 is CASSFSAQAYEQYF. CDR3 coding DNA: TGCGCCAGCAGCTTCTCTGCGCAGGCCTACGAGCAGTACTTC.

V usage is TRBV7-2 and J usage is TRBJ2-5, with unresolved D. The germline V gene encodes CDR1 SGHTA and CDR2 FQGNSA. The CDR3 extends over 13 amino acids. Deletions cut 4 bases from V and 8 bases from J, with 14 bases between. CDR3 sequence (DNA): TGTGCCAGCAGCTCCGCACTCGCTGGTACCCAGTACTTC. This sequence encodes CASSSALAGTQYF.